The rows below give T cell receptor beta chains drawn from one sample of a study of graft-versus-host responses after intestinal transplantation. Generated by immunoSEQ multiplex PCR, the TCRdb table keeps only in-frame clones and is missing some. The sample consists of under 20,000 clones, roughly 86% of them appearing once. Sequenced here: PBMCs, sampled approximately 33 weeks after intestinal transplant. The receptor source for this set is a human patient who received an intestinal transplant, so some T cells may come from the graft donor. Each CDR3 is given with its conserved first and last residue. The D gene is left open where the match is weak. The size field is filled for only some rows; it gives once, few, many or a size class.

>13|.|TRBJ1-2|TRBV9|.
TGTGCCAGCGATGGGGGTTTTAACTATGGCTACACCTTC
CASDGGFNYGYTF
>11|.|TRBJ2-5|TRBV5-1|.
TGCGCCAGCAGCTTGGAGGAGACCCAGTACTTC
CASSLEETQYF
>13|.|TRBJ2-1|TRBV6-1|.
TGTGCCAGCAGTGAATTAGGGCTCAATGAGCAGTTCTTC
CASSELGLNEQFF
>16|once|TRBJ2-1|TRBV5-1|TRBD2
TGCGCCAGCAGCTTGCTACCCGGGACTAACCCTGATGAGCAGTTCTTC
CASSLLPGTNPDEQFF
>14|few|TRBJ1-1|TRBV4-1|.
TGCGCCAGCAGCCAAGATAGATTCGGGACTGAAGCTTTCTTT
CASSQDRFGTEAFF
>12|.|TRBJ2-2|TRBV7-6|.
TGTGCCAGCAGCTTTAACACCGGGGAGCTGTTTTTT
CASSFNTGELFF
>17|.|TRBJ1-6|TRBV4-1|.
TGCGCCAGCAGCCAGTTTCAAAGGGGGACATATAATTCACCCCTCCACTTT
CASSQFQRGTYNSPLHF
>12|.|TRBJ2-7|TRBV11-2|TRBD2
TGTGCCGCGGGACCGGGGGGTTACGAGCAGTACTTC
CAAGPGGYEQYF
>14|.|TRBJ1-2|TRBV18|.
TGTGCCAGCTCACCACCTATGCCAATCTATGGCTACACCTTC
CASSPPMPIYGYTF
>15|.|TRBJ1-1|TRBV29-1|.
TGCAGCGTTGAATTTCGGGGAACAAGGAAGACTGAAGCTTTCTTT
CSVEFRGTRKTEAFF
>14|.|TRBJ1-6|TRBV7-6|TRBD1
TGTGCCAGCAGCTTGGACAGGGCCGGTTCACCCCTCCACTTT
CASSLDRAGSPLHF
>15|few|TRBJ1-4|TRBV7-9|.
TGTGCCAGCAGCTTGTTTGGTTCCATAAATGAAAAACTGTTTTTT
CASSLFGSINEKLFF
>15|.|TRBJ2-5|TRBV4-1|.
TGCGCCAGCAGCCAAGACGGGGGGCGACAAGAGACCCAGTACTTC
CASSQDGGRQETQYF
>13|once|TRBJ2-7|TRBV7-9|.
TGTGCCAGCAGCCCAGGAGAGGGCTACGAGCAGTACTTC
CASSPGEGYEQYF
>14|.|TRBJ2-3|TRBV25-1|.
TGTGCCAGCAGTGAATTATTGAGCACAGATACGCAGTATTTT
CASSELLSTDTQYF
>12|.|TRBJ1-2|TRBV29-1|TRBD1
TGCAGCGTTGAAGCAGGGGGATATGGCTACACCTTC
CSVEAGGYGYTF
>11|.|TRBJ2-7|TRBV6-1|.
TGTGCCAGCAGTGAAGGGGTGGGGCAGTACTTC
CASSEGVGQYF
>15|.|TRBJ2-1|TRBV6-1|.
TGTGCCAGCAGTCCCCAGGCTAGCTCCTACAATGAGCAGTTCTTC
CASSPQASSYNEQFF
>15|.|TRBJ2-7|TRBV19|TRBD1
TGTGCCAGAACCCATTTCTGGGACAGTAACTACGAGCAGTACTTC
CARTHFWDSNYEQYF
>19|.|TRBJ1-3|TRBV6-4|TRBD1
TGTGCCAGCAGTCACCGGGACAGGGGGATTGTAAGCTCTGGAAACACCATATATTTT
CASSHRDRGIVSSGNTIYF
>18|.|TRBJ2-1|TRBV10-2|.
TGCGCCAGCATGAGGGGCATGTGGGAGAGGGGATCCTACAATGAGCAGTTCTTC
CASMRGMWERGSYNEQFF
>14|.|TRBJ2-7|TRBV9|.
TGTGCCAGCAGCGTAGAGGAGTGGAGGGTCGTGCAGTACTTC
CASSVEEWRVVQYF
>15|.|TRBJ2-6|TRBV7-9|.
TGTGCCAGCAGTTCACCGACGAAAGGGGCCAACGTCCTGACTTTC
CASSSPTKGANVLTF
>14|.|TRBJ1-2|TRBV6-5|.
TGTGCCAGCAGCCTCTCGGTAGGGCACTATGGCTACACCTTC
CASSLSVGHYGYTF
>11|.|TRBJ1-2|TRBV10-3|.
TGTGCCATCGGAAGAGGGAGTGGCTACACCTTC
CAIGRGSGYTF
>19|.|TRBJ2-3|TRBV4-1|TRBD2
TGCGCCAGCAGCCGCCCGTTGTTGGGACTAGTACCCCTCACAGATACGCAGTATTTT
CASSRPLLGLVPLTDTQYF